This T cell receptor beta chain was captured by sequencing in a study of T-cell memory formation after mild COVID-19 (dated by TCRdb to the early 2020s). Background for the entire study: Most TCR sequence clusters were specific to one of the two donors. In two donors, T-cell clones that expanded and contracted after mild COVID-19 were followed by sequencing TCRalpha and TCRbeta repertoires longitudinally. The cohort was made up of two young adult volunteers, one female and one male, who were previously healthy.

The run used an Illumina NovaSeq 6000. cDNA libraries for TCRalpha and TCRbeta were prepared by 5'RACE using constant-segment primers, with sample barcodes and unique molecular identifiers added. RNA was extracted from every sample with Trizol reagent. Amplification of the libraries took two PCR steps, and the second step added a second sample barcode plus Illumina TruSeq adapters. The libraries were sequenced on an Illumina NovaSeq using 2 x 150 bp paired-end reads. Per the original workflow: Reads were demultiplexed and collapsed into UMI-guided consensus sequences with migec v1.2.7. With mixcr v2.1.11, UMI consensuses were aligned to TRA and TRB V and J templates and assembled into clonotypes. Clonotypes were classified as expanded or contracted when called significant by both edgeR and NoisET, with noise models trained on biological replicates. For edgeR calls, a false discovery rate-adjusted p below 0.01 and a log2 fold-change threshold of 1 were applied. As an exploratory analysis of dynamics, PCA with hierarchical clustering was applied to max-normalized trajectories of the 1000 most abundant clonotypes. The CD4 or CD8 phenotype of responding clones was assigned using the separately sequenced CD4+ and CD8+ repertoires. TCRdb trimmed the raw reads at Q25, called clones with MiXCR and kept productive beta chains. Rows are combined by CDR3 protein, so each entry shows the most common genes and DNA. These V and J calls rely on TCRdb rather than the paper's analysis. This sample lists about 340,000 distinct CDR3 sequences; more than 15% were detected once. The top ten constitute around 24% of the sample.

CDR1 SGHDN and CDR2 FVKESK were looked up in the germline V gene. V ends up 4 bases short and J 8 bases short, with an unmatched junction base count of 7. Reading from cysteine to phenylalanine, the CDR3 counts 14 amino acids. Of all the DNA, just the CDR3 is kept, 42 bases in frame from base 1. In this sample, this clonotype turned up a few times. Its cognate antigen has yet to be identified. No qualities accompany the bases; no much larger clone lies one base away. Ficoll-Paque density gradient centrifugation was used to isolate PBMCs. Overall results and qualifications from the work: Contracting CD4+ clones turned up mainly in the CM and EM memory subsets, whereas EMRA was where CD8+ clones were enriched. SARS-CoV-2 specificity was not confirmed for the second-wave clones peaking on day 37. Clones contracting from day 15 to 85 had balanced CD4/CD8 phenotypes, while a second wave expanding from day 15 to 37 was biased towards CD4+. Some responding clones were detected in pre-infection memory, suggesting pre-existing cross-reactive memory T cells joined the SARS-CoV-2 response. Only two mild cases were covered in the study, and larger cohorts including severe cases with pre-infection samples were considered necessary.

This clonotype originated in a man aged 18 to 29 who had mild COVID-19 (a few samples of this study predate the infection). The sample titles of this study are shuffled in the database, so cell type and time point are left out; the donor was told from shared clones. The sequenced sample consisted of PBMCs or a T cell subset sorted from them (not recorded which). The V and J genes are TRBV14 and TRBJ1-4, and 7 junctional nucleotides match TRBD1. The CDR3 is CASSPRTGSEKLFF. At the DNA level, the sequence is TGTGCCAGCAGCCCAAGGACAGGATCCGAAAAACTGTTTTTT.